The rows below give T cell receptor beta chains drawn from one sample of a study of cytomegalovirus exposure and HLA in healthy donors. The protocol was immunoSEQ multiplex PCR, while the TCRdb copy is restricted to in-frame clones and leaves out a portion. This table holds about 94,000 clones, 75% to 80% found once. Sequencing input: PBMCs. All receptors derive from a middle-aged woman in good health and CMV-seronegative. CDR3s include the opening cysteine and the closing phenylalanine or tryptophan. The order of the fields is V gene, J gene, clone size, D gene, CDR3 DNA, CDR3 protein. A D gene is named only where the DNA matches it firmly. Expanded clones get a size class; other rows say once, few or many, or leave the size out.

V: TRBV5-1; J: TRBJ2-5; size: -; D: -; DNA: TGCGCCAGCAGCTTGGCTGCTGTCACCACTCCTCAAGAGACCCAGTACTTC; CDR3: CASSLAAVTTPQETQYF
V: TRBV2; J: TRBJ1-6; size: -; D: -; DNA: TGTGCCAGCAGTGAAGAGCAGGTTCGTAATTCACCCCTCCACTTT; CDR3: CASSEEQVRNSPLHF
V: TRBV20-1; J: TRBJ1-1; size: -; D: -; DNA: TGCAGTGCTAAGGACTACACGGAAGCTTTCTTT; CDR3: CSAKDYTEAFF
V: TRBV14; J: TRBJ1-1; size: -; D: TRBD1; DNA: TGTGCCAGCAGCCCTGATACAGGGGCAAGGAACACTGAAGCTTTCTTT; CDR3: CASSPDTGARNTEAFF
V: TRBV6-5; J: TRBJ2-7; size: -; D: -; DNA: TGTGCCAGCAATCAGGGCCGCGAGCAGTACTTC; CDR3: CASNQGREQYF
V: TRBV6-1; J: TRBJ2-7; size: -; D: -; DNA: TGTGCCAGCAGAATTACAGGGCTCTCCTACGAGCAGTACTTC; CDR3: CASRITGLSYEQYF
V: TRBV4-2; J: TRBJ1-5; size: -; D: -; DNA: TGTGCCAGCAGCCAAGCGGGGGATCTAAGTCAGCCCCAGCATTTT; CDR3: CASSQAGDLSQPQHF
V: TRBV5-4; J: TRBJ2-1; size: -; D: TRBD2; DNA: TGTGCCAGCAGCTTGTTTGGCGGGGGGGCCTACAATGAGCAGTTCTTC; CDR3: CASSLFGGGAYNEQFF
V: TRBV2; J: TRBJ2-6; size: few; D: TRBD1; DNA: TGTGCCAGCAGTCCCGGGACAGGGGGCTTTGGGGCCAACGTCCTGACTTTC; CDR3: CASSPGTGGFGANVLTF
V: TRBV27; J: TRBJ1-5; size: -; D: -; DNA: TGTGCCAGCAGCGGGGGGGGTCAGCCCCAGCATTTT; CDR3: CASSGGGQPQHF
V: TRBV6-5; J: TRBJ2-7; size: -; D: TRBD1; DNA: TGTGCCAGCAGGGGGACAGGGGGCAACGAGCAGTACTTC; CDR3: CASRGTGGNEQYF
V: TRBV7-9; J: TRBJ1-2; size: -; D: -; DNA: TGTGCCAGCAGCTTAGCGTCGGGGTTTGGCTACACCTTC; CDR3: CASSLASGFGYTF
V: TRBV4-3; J: TRBJ2-5; size: -; D: -; DNA: TGCGCCAGCAGCCAAGAAACTGGCAGGCAAGAGACCCAGTACTTC; CDR3: CASSQETGRQETQYF
V: TRBV5-1; J: TRBJ1-1; size: -; D: TRBD1; DNA: TGCGCCAGCAGCAAGGACAGGGTGAGCGGCACTGAAGCTTTCTTT; CDR3: CASSKDRVSGTEAFF
V: TRBV9; J: TRBJ2-7; size: -; D: -; DNA: TGTGCCAGCAGCGTAGCTCAGAGACAGCAGCAGTACTTC; CDR3: CASSVAQRQQQYF
V: TRBV4-3; J: TRBJ1-2; size: -; D: TRBD1; DNA: TGCGCCAGCAGCCAAGTAGCTGGGACAGGGTTAGGTCGCTATGGCTACACCTTC; CDR3: CASSQVAGTGLGRYGYTF
V: TRBV4-2; J: TRBJ2-1; size: -; D: -; DNA: TGTGCCAGCAGCCAAGGACAGGACCGAACCTACAATGAGCAGTTCTTC; CDR3: CASSQGQDRTYNEQFF
V: TRBV18; J: TRBJ1-2; size: -; D: -; DNA: TGTGCCAGCTCACCACAGGGAGCTAACTATGGCTACACCTTC; CDR3: CASSPQGANYGYTF
V: TRBV5-4; J: TRBJ2-3; size: -; D: -; DNA: TGTGCCAGCAAAATAGCCATGCGCTCCGCAGATACGCAGTATTTT; CDR3: CASKIAMRSADTQYF
V: TRBV5-1; J: TRBJ2-7; size: once; D: TRBD2; DNA: TGCGCCAGCAGCGGGGGACTAGCGGGGGGGCTCTACGAGCAGTACTTC; CDR3: CASSGGLAGGLYEQYF
V: TRBV4-1; J: TRBJ1-2; size: -; D: TRBD1; DNA: TGCGCCAGCAGCCAAGACGCGCAGGGGGGCAGGGGCTACACCTTC; CDR3: CASSQDAQGGRGYTF
V: TRBV5-1; J: TRBJ2-5; size: -; D: TRBD2; DNA: TGCGCCAGCAGAACCGGGGTTCTGGCGGGGGGGCAGAGTGAGACCCAGTACTTC; CDR3: CASRTGVLAGGQSETQYF
V: TRBV23-1; J: TRBJ2-2; size: -; D: -; DNA: TGCGCCAGCAGTCAACATTTGCGGGAGAACACCGGGGAGCTGTTTTTT; CDR3: CASSQHLRENTGELFF
V: TRBV18; J: TRBJ1-2; size: -; D: TRBD1; DNA: TGTGCCAGCTCACCACCCCAAACAGGGGGCTATGGCTACACCTTC; CDR3: CASSPPQTGGYGYTF
V: TRBV6-1; J: TRBJ2-1; size: few; D: TRBD1; DNA: TGTGCCAGCAGTGAATTGACAGGGGGCAATGAGCAGTTCTTC; CDR3: CASSELTGGNEQFF
V: TRBV10-2; J: TRBJ2-2; size: -; D: TRBD1; DNA: TGCGCCAGCAGGGACAGGGTTCGGAGCACCGGGGAGCTGTTTTTT; CDR3: CASRDRVRSTGELFF
V: TRBV9; J: TRBJ2-2; size: -; D: TRBD1; DNA: TGTGCCAGCAGCCCCCCGGGACAGGGGACCGGGGAGCTGTTTTTT; CDR3: CASSPPGQGTGELFF
V: TRBV15; J: TRBJ1-2; size: -; D: TRBD1; DNA: TGTGCCACCAGCAGAGGGACAGGGGGCATCGATGGCTACACCTTC; CDR3: CATSRGTGGIDGYTF
V: TRBV5-1; J: TRBJ1-1; size: -; D: TRBD1; DNA: TGCGCCAGCAGCCCGCGACAGGGTTCGAACACTGAAGCTTTCTTT; CDR3: CASSPRQGSNTEAFF
V: TRBV4-2; J: TRBJ2-1; size: -; D: TRBD2; DNA: TGTGCCAGCAGCCAATCCCTTGCGGGGACTAGCTATGAGCAGTTCTTC; CDR3: CASSQSLAGTSYEQFF